This T cell receptor beta chain was captured by sequencing in a study of radiotherapy plus CTLA-4 blockade in lung cancer. In the study overall: Across the patients, objective responses occurred in 18%, and disease control in approximately 30%. Study outcomes and limitations: Expansion of tumor-derived TCR clones was observed in blood after radiotherapy plus ipilimumab. Interferon-beta and early blood T cell clone dynamics reportedly predicted response best.

With regard to this clone: Its antigen is unidentified.

Assay used: immunoSEQ multiplex PCR; TCRdb lists only in-frame clones, some missing. The profile shows some 40,000 clones, approximately 77% of them singletons. Germline CDR1 and CDR2: SGHTA and FQGTGA. The CDR3 is 15 amino acids. Trimming took 2 bases from V and 7 from J; bases not matched to a gene: 6. The sample was peripheral blood, taken from a patient treated with radiotherapy plus ipilimumab. The sequence was obtained from a human donor with non-small cell lung cancer whose response to radiotherapy plus ipilimumab could not be evaluated. The rearrangement uses TRBV7-3 and TRBJ2-1; 9 nucleotides align to TRBD2. This CDR3 is CASSLVAGVFNEQFF. The DNA of the CDR3 is TGTGCCAGCAGCTTAGTAGCGGGGGTATTTAATGAGCAGTTCTTC.